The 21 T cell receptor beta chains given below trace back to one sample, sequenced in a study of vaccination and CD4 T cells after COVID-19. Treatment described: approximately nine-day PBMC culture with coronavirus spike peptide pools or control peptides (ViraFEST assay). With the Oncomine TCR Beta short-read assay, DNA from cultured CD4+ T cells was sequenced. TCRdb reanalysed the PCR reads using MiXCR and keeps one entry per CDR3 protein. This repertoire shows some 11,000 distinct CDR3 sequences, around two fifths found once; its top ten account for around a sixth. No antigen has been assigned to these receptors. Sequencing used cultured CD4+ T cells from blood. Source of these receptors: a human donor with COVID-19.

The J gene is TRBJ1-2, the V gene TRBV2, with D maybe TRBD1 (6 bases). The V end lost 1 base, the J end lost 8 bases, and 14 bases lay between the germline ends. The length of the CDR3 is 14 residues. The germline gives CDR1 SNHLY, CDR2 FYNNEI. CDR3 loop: CASSEEGTSKGYTF. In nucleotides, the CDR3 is TGTGCCAGCAGTGAAGAGGGGACATCGAAGGGCTACACCTTC.

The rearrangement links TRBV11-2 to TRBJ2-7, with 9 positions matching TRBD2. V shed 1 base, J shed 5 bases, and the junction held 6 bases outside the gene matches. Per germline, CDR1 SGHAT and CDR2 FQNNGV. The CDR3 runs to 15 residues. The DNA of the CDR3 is TGTGCCAGCAGCTTAGCGTTAGCGGGGGTACACGAGCAGTACTTC. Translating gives CASSLALAGVHEQYF.

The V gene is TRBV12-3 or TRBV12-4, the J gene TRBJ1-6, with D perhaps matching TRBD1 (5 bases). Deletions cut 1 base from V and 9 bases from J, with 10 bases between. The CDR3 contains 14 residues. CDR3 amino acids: CASSLDLGGSPLHF. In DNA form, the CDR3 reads TGTGCCAGCAGTTTAGACCTGGGGGGTTCACCCCTCCACTTT.

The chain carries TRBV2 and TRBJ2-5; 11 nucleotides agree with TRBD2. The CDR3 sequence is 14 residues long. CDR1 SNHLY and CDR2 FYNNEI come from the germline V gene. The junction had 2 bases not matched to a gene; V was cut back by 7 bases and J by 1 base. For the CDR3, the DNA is TGTGCCAGCAACCTAGCGGGGGGCCAAGAGACCCAGTACTTC. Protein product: CASNLAGGQETQYF.

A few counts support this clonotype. Written as DNA, the CDR3 is TGTGCCAGCAGTTACGGTGTGAGTGCGAACACTGAAGCTTTCTTT. Protein: CASSYGVSANTEAFF. The rearrangement uses TRBV6-5 and TRBJ1-1; no firm D call. The CDR3 is 15 residues long. V was pared by 2 bases and J by 1 base, with 11 bases between. The germline CDR1 and CDR2 sequences are MNHEY and SVGAGI.

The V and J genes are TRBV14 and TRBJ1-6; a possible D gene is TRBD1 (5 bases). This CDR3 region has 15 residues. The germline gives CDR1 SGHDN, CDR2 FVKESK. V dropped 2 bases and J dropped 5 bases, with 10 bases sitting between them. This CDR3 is CASSQSGGHNSPLHF. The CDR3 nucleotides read TGTGCCAGCAGCCAATCGGGGGGACATAATTCACCCCTCCACTTT.

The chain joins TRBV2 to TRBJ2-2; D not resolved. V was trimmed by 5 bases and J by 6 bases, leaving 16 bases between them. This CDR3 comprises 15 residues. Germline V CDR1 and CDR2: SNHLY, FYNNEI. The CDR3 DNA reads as TGTGCCAGCAGTTTGGACGGCGAGTTCGCCGGGGAGCTGTTTTTT. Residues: CASSLDGEFAGELFF.

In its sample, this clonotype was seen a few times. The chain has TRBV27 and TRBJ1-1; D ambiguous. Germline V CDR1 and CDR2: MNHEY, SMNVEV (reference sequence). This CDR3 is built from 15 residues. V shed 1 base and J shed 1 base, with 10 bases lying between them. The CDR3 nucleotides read TGTGCCAGCAGTTTATTGGCAGCCGAGAACACTGAAGCTTTCTTT. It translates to CASSLLAAENTEAFF.

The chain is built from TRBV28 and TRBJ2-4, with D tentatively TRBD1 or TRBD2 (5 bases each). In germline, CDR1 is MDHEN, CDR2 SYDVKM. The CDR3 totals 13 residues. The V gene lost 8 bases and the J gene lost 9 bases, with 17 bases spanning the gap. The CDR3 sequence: CASGGPNRGIQYF. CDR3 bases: TGTGCCAGCGGGGGACCCAATCGGGGCATTCAGTACTTC. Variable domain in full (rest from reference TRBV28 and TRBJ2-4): DVKVTQSSRYLVKRTGEKVFLECVQDMDHENMFWYRQDPGLGLRLIYFSYDVKMKEKGDIPEGYSVSREKKERFSLILESASTNQTSMYLCASGGPNRGIQYFGAGTRLSVL.

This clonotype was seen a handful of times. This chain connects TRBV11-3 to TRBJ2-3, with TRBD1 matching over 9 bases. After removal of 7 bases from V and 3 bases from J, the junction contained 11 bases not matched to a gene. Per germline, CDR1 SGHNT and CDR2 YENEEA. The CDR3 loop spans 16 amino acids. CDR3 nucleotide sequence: TGTGCCAGCACCTTGGGACAGGGAAGGAGTACAGATACGCAGTATTTT. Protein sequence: CASTLGQGRSTDTQYF.

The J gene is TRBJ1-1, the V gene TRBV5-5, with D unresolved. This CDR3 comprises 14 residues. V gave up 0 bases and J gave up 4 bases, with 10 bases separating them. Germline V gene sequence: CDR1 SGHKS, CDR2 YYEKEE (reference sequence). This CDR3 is CASSLGLGSTEAFF. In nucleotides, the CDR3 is TGTGCCAGCAGCTTGGGGCTAGGTTCCACTGAAGCTTTCTTT.

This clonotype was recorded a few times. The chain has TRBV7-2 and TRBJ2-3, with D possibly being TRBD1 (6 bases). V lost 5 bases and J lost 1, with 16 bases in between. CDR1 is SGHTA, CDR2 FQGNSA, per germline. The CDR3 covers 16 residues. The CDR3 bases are TGTGCCAGCAGCGGGGGCTATCGGACAGGCACAGATACGCAGTATTTT. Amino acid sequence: CASSGGYRTGTDTQYF.

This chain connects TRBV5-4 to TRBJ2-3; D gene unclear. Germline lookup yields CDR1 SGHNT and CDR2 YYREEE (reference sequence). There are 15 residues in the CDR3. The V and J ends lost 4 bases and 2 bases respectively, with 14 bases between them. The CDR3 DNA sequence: TGTGCCAGCAGCCGACCCGGACGGAACACAGATACGCAGTATTTT. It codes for CASSRPGRNTDTQYF.

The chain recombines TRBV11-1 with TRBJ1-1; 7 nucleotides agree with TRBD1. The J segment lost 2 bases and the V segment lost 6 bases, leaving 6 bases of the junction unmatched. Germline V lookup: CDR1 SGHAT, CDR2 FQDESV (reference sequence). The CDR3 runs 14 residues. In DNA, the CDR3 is TGTGCCAGCAGGCCAGGGGGGTTAAACACTGAAGCTTTCTTT. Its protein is CASRPGGLNTEAFF.

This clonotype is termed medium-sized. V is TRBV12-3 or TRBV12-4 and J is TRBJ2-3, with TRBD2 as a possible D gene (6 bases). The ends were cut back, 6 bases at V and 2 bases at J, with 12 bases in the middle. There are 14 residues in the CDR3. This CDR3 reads CASRISGTTDTQYF. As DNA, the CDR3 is TGTGCCAGCAGAATTAGCGGAACCACAGATACGCAGTATTTT.

CDR3 coding DNA: TGTGCCAGCAGTTACGAGCGGGGCTACTACGAGCAGTACTTC. This codes for CASSYERGYYEQYF. The chain uses TRBV6-5 and TRBJ2-7; 7 nucleotides agree with TRBD2. CDR1 and CDR2 (germline): MNHEY, SVGAGI. CDR3 length: 14 amino acids. V dropped 2 bases and J dropped 3; count of bases not matched to a gene: 4.

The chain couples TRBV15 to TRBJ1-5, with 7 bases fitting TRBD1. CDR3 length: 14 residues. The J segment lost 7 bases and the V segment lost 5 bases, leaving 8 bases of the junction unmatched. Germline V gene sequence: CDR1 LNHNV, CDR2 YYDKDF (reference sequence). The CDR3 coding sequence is TGTGCCACCAGCCCGGACAGGAGATACCAGCCCCAGCATTTT. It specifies CATSPDRRYQPQHF.

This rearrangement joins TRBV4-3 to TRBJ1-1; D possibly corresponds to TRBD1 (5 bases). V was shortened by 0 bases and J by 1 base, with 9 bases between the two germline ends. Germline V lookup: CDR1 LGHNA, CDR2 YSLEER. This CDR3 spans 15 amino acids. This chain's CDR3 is CASSQESGRNTEAFF. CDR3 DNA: TGCGCCAGCAGCCAAGAATCAGGGAGGAACACTGAAGCTTTCTTT.

CDR3 residues: CATSTRLQGGEAFF. CDR3 sequence (DNA): TGTGCCACCAGCACTCGACTACAGGGGGGCGAAGCTTTCTTT. The chain employs TRBV15 and TRBJ1-1, with 8 bases matching TRBD1. The trim removed 4 bases at V and 8 bases at J, leaving 9 bases unmatched. This CDR3 contains 14 residues. Germline V gives CDR1 LNHNV, CDR2 YYDKDF (reference sequence).

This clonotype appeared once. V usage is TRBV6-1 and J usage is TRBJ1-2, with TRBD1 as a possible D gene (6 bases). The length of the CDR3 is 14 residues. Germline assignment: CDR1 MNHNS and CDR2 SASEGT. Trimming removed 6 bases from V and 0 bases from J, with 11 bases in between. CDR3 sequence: CASSLDSTNYGYTF. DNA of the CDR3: TGTGCCAGCAGCTTGGACAGTACTAACTATGGCTACACCTTC.

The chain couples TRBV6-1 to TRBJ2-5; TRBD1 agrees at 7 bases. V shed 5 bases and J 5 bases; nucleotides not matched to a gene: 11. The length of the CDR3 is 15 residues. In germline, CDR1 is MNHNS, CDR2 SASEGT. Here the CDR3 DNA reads TGTGCCAGCAGTCCCGGACAGGCCGATAGGGAGACCCAGTACTTC. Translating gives CASSPGQADRETQYF.